The subject of this entry is one T cell receptor beta chain. CDR1 is KGHSH and CDR2 is LQKENI in the germline V gene. The J segment lost 9 bases and the V segment lost 4 bases, leaving 5 bases of the junction unmatched. The CDR3 length is 15 residues. These data are taken from a study of blood T cell repertoires in COVID-19. The protocol was immunoSEQ multiplex PCR, while the TCRdb copy is restricted to in-frame clones and leaves out a portion. The sample has approximately 470,000 clones, 70% to 90% seen once. The J gene is TRBJ1-6, the V gene TRBV18; 11 bases are a match to TRBD1. The TCR originated in a human donor in a cohort sampled during active COVID-19. Sequencing was done on a sample of peripheral blood. DNA of the CDR3: TGTGCCAGCTCACTAACCGGGACAGGGGGTTCACCCCTCCACTTT. Translated, it gives CASSLTGTGGSPLHF. The entire variable domain, with the rest obtained from reference TRBV18 and TRBJ1-6, is as follows: NAGVMQNPRHLVRRRGQEARLRCSPMKGHSHVYWYRQLPEEGLKFMVYLQKENIIDESGMPKERFSAEFPKEGPSILRIQQVVRGDSAAYFCASSLTGTGGSPLHFGNGTRLTVT.